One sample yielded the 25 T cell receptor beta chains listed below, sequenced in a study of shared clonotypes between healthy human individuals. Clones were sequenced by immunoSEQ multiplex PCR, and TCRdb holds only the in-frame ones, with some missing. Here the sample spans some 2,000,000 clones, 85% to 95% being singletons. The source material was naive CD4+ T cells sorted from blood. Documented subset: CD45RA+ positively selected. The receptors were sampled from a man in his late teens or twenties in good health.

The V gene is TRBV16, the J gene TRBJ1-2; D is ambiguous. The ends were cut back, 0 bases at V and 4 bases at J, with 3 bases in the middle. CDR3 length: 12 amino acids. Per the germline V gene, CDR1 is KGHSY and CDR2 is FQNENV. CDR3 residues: CASSQSTYGYTF. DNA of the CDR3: TGTGCCAGCAGCCAATCTACCTATGGCTACACCTTC.

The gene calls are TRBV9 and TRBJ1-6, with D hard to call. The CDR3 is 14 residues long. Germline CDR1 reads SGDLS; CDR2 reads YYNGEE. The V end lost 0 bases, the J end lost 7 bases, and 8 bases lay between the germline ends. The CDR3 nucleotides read TGTGCCAGCAGCGTAGGGGCGGGGAATTCACCCCTCCACTTT. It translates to CASSVGAGNSPLHF.

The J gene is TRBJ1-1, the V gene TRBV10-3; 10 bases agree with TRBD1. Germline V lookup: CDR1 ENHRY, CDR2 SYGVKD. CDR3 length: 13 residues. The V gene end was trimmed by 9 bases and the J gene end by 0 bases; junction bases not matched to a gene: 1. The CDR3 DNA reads TGTGCCATGGGACAGGGGATGAACACTGAAGCTTTCTTT. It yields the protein CAMGQGMNTEAFF.

The CDR3 is CASSLGATSYNEQFF. CDR3 coding DNA: TGCGCCAGCAGCTTGGGGGCAACCTCCTACAATGAGCAGTTCTTC. V gene TRBV5-1 combines with J gene TRBJ2-1; D not resolved. Germline V gene sequence: CDR1 SGHRS, CDR2 YFSETQ. The germline V and J ends were trimmed by 0 bases and 0 bases, with 7 bases remaining between them. This CDR3 comprises 15 residues.

CDR3 nucleotide sequence: TGTGCCAGCAGTTACTCGCATTCTACCCTCAAGGCTTTCTTT. Residues: CASSYSHSTLKAFF. The V call is TRBV6-5, the J call TRBJ1-1; D remains ambiguous. The length of the CDR3 is 14 residues. Between the trimmed V and J ends, which lost 0 bases and 11 bases, there was a span of 16 bases. Germline loops: CDR1 MNHEY, CDR2 SVGAGI.

This CDR3 is CASSREGTKNYGYTF. CDR3 DNA sequence: TGTGCCAGCAGCCGGGAAGGGACAAAAAACTATGGCTACACCTTC. The chain has TRBV7-2 and TRBJ1-2, with D perhaps TRBD1 (6 bases). The V end was cut by 5 bases, the J end by 2 bases, with 15 bases between. There are 15 residues in the CDR3. Germline V gene data show CDR1 as SGHTA and CDR2 as FQGNSA.

CDR3 DNA sequence: TGTGCCAGCTCACCCGTCGGAGGCTACACCTTC. Translated, it gives CASSPVGGYTF. The chain joins TRBV18 to TRBJ1-2, with unresolved D. CDR3 size: 11 residues. V dropped 3 bases and J dropped 8 bases, with 7 bases sitting between them. Germline CDR1 reads KGHSH; CDR2 reads LQKENI.

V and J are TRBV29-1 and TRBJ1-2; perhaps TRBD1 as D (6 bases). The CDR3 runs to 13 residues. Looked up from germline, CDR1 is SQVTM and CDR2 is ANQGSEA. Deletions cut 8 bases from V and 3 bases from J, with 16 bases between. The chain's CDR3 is CSRFVAGDYGYTF. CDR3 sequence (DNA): TGCAGCCGTTTTGTGGCAGGGGACTATGGCTACACCTTC.

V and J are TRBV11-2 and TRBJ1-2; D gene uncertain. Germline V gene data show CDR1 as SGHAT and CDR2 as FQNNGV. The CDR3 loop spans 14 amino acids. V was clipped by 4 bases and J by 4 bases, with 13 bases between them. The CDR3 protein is CASSSSPGAYGYTF. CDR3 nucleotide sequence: TGTGCCAGCAGCTCTAGTCCGGGAGCCTATGGCTACACCTTC.

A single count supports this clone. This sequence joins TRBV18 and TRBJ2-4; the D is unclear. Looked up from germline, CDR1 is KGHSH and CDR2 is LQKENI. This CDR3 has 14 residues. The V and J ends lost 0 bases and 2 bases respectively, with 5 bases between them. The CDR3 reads CASSPPQPKNIQYF. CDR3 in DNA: TGTGCCAGCTCACCACCACAGCCCAAAAACATTCAGTACTTC.

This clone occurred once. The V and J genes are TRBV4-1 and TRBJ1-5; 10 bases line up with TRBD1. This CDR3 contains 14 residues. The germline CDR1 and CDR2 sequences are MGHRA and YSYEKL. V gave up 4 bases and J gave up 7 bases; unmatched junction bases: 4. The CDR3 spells CASSPTGGGQPQHF. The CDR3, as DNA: TGCGCCAGCAGCCCGACAGGGGGCGGACAGCCCCAGCATTTT.

The CDR3 loop is CASSQGRLDRTAEAFF. The CDR3 nucleotides are TGTGCCAGCAGCCAAGGTAGGCTTGACAGGACTGCTGAAGCTTTCTTT. This chain links TRBV4-2 with TRBJ1-1; tentative D call: TRBD1 (6 bases). The V gene lost 1 base and the J gene lost 6 bases, with 18 bases spanning the gap. Germline CDR1 reads LGHNA; CDR2 reads YNFKEQ. This CDR3 contains 16 residues.

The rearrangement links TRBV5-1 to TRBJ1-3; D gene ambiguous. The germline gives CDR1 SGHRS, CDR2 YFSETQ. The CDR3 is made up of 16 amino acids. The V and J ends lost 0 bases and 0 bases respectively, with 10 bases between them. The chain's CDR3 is CASSLAGLFSGNTIYF. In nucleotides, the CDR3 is TGCGCCAGCAGCTTGGCCGGACTGTTCTCTGGAAACACCATATATTTT.

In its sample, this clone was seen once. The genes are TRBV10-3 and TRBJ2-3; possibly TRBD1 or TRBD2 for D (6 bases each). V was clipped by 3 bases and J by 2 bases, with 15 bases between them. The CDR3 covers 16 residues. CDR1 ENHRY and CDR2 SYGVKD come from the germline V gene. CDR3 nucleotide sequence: TGTGCCATCAGTGACGGGGGCGGGGCAATCACAGATACGCAGTATTTT. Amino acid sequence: CAISDGGGAITDTQYF.

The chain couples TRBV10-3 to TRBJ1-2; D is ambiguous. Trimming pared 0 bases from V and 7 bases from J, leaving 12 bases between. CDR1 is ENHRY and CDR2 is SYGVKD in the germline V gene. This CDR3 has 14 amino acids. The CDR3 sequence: CAISESSDTGGYTF. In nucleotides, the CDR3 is TGTGCCATCAGTGAGTCCTCAGACACGGGTGGCTACACCTTC.

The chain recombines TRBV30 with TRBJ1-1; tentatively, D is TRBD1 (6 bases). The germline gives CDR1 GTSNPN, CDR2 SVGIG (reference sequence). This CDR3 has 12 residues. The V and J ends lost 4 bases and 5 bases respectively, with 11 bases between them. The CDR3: CAWNRESTEAFF. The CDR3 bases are TGTGCCTGGAACAGGGAATCTACTGAAGCTTTCTTT.

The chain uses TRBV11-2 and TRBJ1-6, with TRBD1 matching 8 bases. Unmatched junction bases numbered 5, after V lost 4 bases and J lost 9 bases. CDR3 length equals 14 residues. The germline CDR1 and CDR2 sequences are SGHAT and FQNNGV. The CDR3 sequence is CASSSTGVGSPLHF. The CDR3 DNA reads TGTGCCAGCAGCTCGACAGGGGTGGGTTCACCCCTCCACTTT.

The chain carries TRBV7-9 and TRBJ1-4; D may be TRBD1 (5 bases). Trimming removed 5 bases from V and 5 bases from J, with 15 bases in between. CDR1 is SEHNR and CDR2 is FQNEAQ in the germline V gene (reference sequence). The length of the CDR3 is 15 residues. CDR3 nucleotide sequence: TGTGCCAGCAGCCCGACGGGCAGGGAGAATGAAAAACTGTTTTTT. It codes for CASSPTGRENEKLFF. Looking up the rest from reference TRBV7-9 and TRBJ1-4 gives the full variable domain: DTGVSQNPRHKITKRGQNVTFRCDPISEHNRLYWYRQTLGQGPEFLTYFQNEAQLEKSRLLSDRFSAERPKGSFSTLEIQRTEQGDSAMYLCASSPTGRENEKLFFGSGTQLSVL.

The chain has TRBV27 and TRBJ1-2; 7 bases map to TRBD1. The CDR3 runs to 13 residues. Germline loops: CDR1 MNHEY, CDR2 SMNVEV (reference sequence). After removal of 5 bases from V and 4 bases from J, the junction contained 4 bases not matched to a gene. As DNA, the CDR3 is TGTGCCAGCAGTGTTGACAGGGCCTATGGCTACACCTTC. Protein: CASSVDRAYGYTF.

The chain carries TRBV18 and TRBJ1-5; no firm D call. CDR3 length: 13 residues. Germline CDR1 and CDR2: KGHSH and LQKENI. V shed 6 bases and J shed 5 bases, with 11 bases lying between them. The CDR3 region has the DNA TGTGCCAGCTCCCCCCATTTCGATCAGCCCCAGCATTTT. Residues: CASSPHFDQPQHF.

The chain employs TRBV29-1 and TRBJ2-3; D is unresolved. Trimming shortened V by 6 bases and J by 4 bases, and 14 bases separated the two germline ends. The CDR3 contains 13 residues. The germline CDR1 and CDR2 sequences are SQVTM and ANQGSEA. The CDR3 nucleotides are TGCAGCGTCGAGCTCATTTCACCAGATACGCAGTATTTT. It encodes CSVELISPDTQYF.

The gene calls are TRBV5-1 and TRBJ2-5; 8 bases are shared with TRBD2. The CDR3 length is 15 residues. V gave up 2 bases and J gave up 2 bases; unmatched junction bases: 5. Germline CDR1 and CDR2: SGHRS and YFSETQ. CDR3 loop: CASSFVAGLQETQYF. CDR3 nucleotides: TGCGCCAGCAGCTTCGTAGCGGGGTTACAAGAGACCCAGTACTTC.

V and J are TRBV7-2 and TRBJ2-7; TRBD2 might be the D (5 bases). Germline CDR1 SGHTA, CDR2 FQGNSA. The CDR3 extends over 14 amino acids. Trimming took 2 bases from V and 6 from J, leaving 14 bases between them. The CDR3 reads CASSLNVPSGEQYF. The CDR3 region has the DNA TGTGCCAGCAGCTTAAACGTCCCAAGCGGCGAGCAGTACTTC.

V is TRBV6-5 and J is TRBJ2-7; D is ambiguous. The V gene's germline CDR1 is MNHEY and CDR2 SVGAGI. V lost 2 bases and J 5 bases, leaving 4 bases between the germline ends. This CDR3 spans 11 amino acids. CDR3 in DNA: TGTGCCAGCAGTTACGTAAACGAGCAGTACTTC. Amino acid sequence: CASSYVNEQYF.

CDR3 loop: CASSPSTSGRRPYEQYF. Written as DNA, the CDR3 is TGTGCCAGCAGCCCATCAACTAGCGGGAGGCGACCCTACGAGCAGTACTTC. The chain combines TRBV14 with TRBJ2-7; TRBD2 agrees at 12 bases. This CDR3 comprises 17 residues. Germline V gives CDR1 SGHDN, CDR2 FVKESK. The J segment lost 2 bases and the V segment lost 4 bases, leaving 9 bases of the junction unmatched.